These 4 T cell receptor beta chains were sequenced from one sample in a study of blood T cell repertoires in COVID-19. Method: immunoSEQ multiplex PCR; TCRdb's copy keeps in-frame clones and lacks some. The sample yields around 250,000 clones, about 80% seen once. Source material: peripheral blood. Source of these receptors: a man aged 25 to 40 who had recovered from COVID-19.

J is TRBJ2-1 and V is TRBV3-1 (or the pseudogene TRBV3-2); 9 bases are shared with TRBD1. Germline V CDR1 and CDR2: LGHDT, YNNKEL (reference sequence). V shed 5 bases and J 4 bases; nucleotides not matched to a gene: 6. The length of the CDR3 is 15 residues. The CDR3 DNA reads TGTGCCAGCAGCTTCCAGGGACAGGGTTACAATGAGCAGTTCTTC. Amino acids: CASSFQGQGYNEQFF.

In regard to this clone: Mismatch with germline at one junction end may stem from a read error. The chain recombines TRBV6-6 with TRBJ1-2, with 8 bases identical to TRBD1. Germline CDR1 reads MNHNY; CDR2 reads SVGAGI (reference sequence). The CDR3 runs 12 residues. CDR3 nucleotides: TGTGCCAGCAGTTACTCACAGGGGGGGGTTGAATTC. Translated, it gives CASSYSQGGVEF.

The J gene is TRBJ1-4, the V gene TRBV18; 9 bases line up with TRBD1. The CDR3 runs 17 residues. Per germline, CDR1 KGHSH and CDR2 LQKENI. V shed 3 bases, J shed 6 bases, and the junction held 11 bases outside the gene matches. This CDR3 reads CASSPPPTGGRYEKLFF. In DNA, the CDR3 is TGTGCCAGCTCACCCCCCCCCACAGGGGGCAGATATGAAAAACTGTTTTTT.

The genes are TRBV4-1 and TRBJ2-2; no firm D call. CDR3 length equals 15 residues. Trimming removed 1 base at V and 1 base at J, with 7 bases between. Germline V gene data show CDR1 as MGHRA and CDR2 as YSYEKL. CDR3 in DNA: TGCGCCAGCAGCCAAGTCTCCAGGAACACCGGGGAGCTGTTTTTT. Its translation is CASSQVSRNTGELFF.